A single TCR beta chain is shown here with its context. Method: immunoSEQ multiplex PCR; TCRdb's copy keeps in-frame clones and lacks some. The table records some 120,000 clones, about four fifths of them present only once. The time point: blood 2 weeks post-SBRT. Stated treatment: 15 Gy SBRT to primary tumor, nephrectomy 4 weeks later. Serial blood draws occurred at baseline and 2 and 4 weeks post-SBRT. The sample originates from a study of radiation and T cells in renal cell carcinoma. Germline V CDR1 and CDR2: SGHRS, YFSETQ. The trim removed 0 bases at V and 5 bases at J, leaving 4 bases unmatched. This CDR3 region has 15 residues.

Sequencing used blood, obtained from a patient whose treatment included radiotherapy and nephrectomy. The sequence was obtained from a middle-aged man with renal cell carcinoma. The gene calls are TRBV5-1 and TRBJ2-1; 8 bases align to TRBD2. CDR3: CASSLAPAGDNEQFF. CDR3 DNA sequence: TGCGCCAGCAGCTTGGCCCCAGCGGGGGACAATGAGCAGTTCTTC.